This TCR beta chain was recorded in a study of T cells after yellow fever vaccination. Study background: With SMART-Seq v4 Ultra Low Input, the fractions containing low cell numbers were prepared.

The germline V gene encodes CDR1 SGDLS and CDR2 YYNGEE. V gave up 4 bases and J gave up 0 bases; unmatched junction bases: 13. The length of the CDR3 is 18 residues. The study made its TCR cDNA through 5'RACE template switching. That step introduced a universal primer site along with UMIs. Each CDR3 protein gets one entry after TCRdb re-called the 5' RACE reads with MiXCR. The data show about 430,000 distinct CDR3 sequences, over 15% seen once. Study-level results: Just a small share of clonotypes turned up in the CD4 compartment as well as the CD8 compartment.

About this clonotype itself: Its antigen is currently unknown.

Sequences were derived from PBMCs, sampled before the yellow fever booster vaccination. This sequence was found in a young man who received the YFV17D yellow fever vaccine. V and J are TRBV9 and TRBJ2-3; 8 bases are shared with TRBD2. The CDR3 reads CASSPGTRHSFSTDTQYF. The CDR3 DNA follows: TGTGCCAGCAGCCCCGGGACTAGGCATAGCTTTAGCACAGATACGCAGTATTTT.